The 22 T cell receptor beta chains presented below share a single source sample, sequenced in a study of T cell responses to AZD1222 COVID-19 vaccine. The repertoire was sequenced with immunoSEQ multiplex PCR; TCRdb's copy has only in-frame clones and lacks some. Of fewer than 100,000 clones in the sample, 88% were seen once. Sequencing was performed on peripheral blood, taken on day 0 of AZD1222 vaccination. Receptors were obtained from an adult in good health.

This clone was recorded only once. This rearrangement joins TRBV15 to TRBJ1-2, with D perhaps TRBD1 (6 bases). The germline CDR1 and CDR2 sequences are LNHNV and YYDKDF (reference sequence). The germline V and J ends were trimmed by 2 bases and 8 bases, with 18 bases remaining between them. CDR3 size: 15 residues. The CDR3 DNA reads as TGTGCCACCAGCAGAACCGGGACATTCGTTGTCGGCTACACCTTC. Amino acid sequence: CATSRTGTFVVGYTF.

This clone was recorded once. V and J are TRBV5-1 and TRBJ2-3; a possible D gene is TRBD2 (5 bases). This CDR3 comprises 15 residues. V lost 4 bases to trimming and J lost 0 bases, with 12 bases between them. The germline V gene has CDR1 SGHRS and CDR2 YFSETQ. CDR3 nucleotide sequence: TGCGCCAGCAGCGGGCTTGGCGGGAGCACAGATACGCAGTATTTT. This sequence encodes CASSGLGGSTDTQYF.

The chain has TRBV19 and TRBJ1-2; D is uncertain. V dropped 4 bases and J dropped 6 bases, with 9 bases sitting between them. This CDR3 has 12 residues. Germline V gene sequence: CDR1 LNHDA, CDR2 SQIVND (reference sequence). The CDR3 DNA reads TGTGCCAGTAGTAAGTCCGGGGATGGCTACACCTTC. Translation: CASSKSGDGYTF.

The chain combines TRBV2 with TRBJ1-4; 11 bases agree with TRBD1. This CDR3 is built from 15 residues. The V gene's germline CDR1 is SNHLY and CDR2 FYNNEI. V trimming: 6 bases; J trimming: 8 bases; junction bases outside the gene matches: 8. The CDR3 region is CASRHGQGADEKLFF. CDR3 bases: TGTGCCAGCAGACACGGACAGGGGGCGGACGAAAAACTGTTTTTT.

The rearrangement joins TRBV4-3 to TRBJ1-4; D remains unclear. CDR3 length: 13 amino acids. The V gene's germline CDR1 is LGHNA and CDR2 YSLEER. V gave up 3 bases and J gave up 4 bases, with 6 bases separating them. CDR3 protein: CASSHTNNEKLFF. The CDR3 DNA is TGCGCCAGCAGCCACACTAATAATGAAAAACTGTTTTTT.

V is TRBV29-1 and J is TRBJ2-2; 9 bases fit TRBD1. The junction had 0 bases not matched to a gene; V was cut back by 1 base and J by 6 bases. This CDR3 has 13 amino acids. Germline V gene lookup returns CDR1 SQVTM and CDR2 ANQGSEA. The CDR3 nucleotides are TGCAGCGTTGAAGGGACAGGGGCCGGGGAGCTGTTTTTT. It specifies CSVEGTGAGELFF.

The CDR3 loop reads CASSGHLNTEAFF. CDR3 DNA: TGTGCCAGCAGTGGACATTTGAACACTGAAGCTTTCTTT. J is TRBJ1-1 and V is TRBV7-8; a weak D match, TRBD1 (5 bases). CDR3 length equals 13 residues. Looked up from germline, CDR1 is SGHVS and CDR2 is FQNEAQ. V lost 6 bases and J lost 0, with 8 bases in between.

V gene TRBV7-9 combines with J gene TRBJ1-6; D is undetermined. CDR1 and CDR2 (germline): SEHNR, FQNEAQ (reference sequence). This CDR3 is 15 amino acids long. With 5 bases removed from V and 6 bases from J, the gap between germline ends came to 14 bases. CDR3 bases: TGTGCCAGCAGCCTACAGACAAATCCTAATTCACCCCTCCACTTT. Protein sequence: CASSLQTNPNSPLHF.

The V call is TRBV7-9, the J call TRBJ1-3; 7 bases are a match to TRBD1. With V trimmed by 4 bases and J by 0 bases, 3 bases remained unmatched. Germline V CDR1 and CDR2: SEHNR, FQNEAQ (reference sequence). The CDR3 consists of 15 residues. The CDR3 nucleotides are TGTGCCAGCAGCTCACAGGGGTTCTCTGGAAACACCATATATTTT. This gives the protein CASSSQGFSGNTIYF.

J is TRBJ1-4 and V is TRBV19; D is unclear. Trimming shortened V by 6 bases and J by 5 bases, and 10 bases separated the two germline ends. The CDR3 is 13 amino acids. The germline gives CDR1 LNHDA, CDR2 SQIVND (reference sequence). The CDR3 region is CASRVAPNEKLFF. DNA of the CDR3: TGTGCCAGTAGAGTAGCCCCGAATGAAAAACTGTTTTTT.

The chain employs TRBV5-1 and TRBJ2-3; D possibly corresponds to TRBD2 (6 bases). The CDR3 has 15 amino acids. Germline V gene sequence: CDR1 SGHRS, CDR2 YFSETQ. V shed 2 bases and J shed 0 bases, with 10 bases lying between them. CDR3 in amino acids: CASSLSGPSTDTQYF. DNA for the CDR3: TGCGCCAGCAGCTTAAGCGGGCCGAGCACAGATACGCAGTATTTT. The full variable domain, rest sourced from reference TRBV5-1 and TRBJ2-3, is KAGVTQTPRYLIKTRGQQVTLSCSPISGHRSVSWYQQTPGQGLQFLFEYFSETQRNKGNFPGRFSGRQFSNSRSEMNVSTLELGDSALYLCASSLSGPSTDTQYFGPGTRLTVL.

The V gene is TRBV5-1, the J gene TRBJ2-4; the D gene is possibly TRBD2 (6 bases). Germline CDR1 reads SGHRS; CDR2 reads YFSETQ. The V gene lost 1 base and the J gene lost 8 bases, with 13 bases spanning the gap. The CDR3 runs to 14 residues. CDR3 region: CASSLSGTRDIQYF. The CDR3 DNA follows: TGCGCCAGCAGCTTGTCCGGGACTCGGGACATTCAGTACTTC.

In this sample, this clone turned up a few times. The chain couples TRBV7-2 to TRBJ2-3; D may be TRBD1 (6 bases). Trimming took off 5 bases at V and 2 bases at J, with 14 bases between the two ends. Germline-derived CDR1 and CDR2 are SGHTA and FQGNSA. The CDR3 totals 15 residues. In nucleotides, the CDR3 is TGTGCCAGCAGCCCGAGGGGGTCGTACACAGATACGCAGTATTTT. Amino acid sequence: CASSPRGSYTDTQYF.

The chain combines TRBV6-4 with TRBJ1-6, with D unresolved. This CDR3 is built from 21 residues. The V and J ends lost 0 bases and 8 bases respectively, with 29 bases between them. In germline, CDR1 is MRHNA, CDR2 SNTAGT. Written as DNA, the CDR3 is TGTGCCAGCAGTGACTCCCGGACTTCACGGACGGATTGGGTAGTTCATTCACCCCTCCACTTT. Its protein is CASSDSRTSRTDWVVHSPLHF.

CDR3 DNA sequence: TGTGCCACGAGGGGACAGCGGGGCAGCACAGATACGCAGTATTTT. Translated: CATRGQRGSTDTQYF. This rearrangement joins TRBV19 to TRBJ2-3, with D perhaps being TRBD1 or TRBD2 (7 bases each). V was clipped by 10 bases and J by 0 bases, with 17 bases between them. CDR1 LNHDA and CDR2 SQIVND come from the germline V gene (reference sequence). The CDR3 is 15 residues long.

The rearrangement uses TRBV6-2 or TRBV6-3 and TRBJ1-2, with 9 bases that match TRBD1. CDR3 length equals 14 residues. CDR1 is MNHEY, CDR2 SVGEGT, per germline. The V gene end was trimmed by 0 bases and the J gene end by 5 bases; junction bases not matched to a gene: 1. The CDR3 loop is CASSYSGQGYGYTF. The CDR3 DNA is TGTGCCAGCAGTTACTCTGGACAGGGGTATGGCTACACCTTC.

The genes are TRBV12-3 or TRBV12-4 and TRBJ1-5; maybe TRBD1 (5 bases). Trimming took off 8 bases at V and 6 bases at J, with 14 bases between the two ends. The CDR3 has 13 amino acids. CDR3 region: CASVSSQAQPQHF. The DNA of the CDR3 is TGTGCCAGCGTTAGTTCACAGGCTCAGCCCCAGCATTTT.

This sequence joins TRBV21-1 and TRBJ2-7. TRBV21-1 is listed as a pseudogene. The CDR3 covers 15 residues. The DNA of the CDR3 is TGTGCCAGCAGCATAGGACGGATGAACCTACGAGAACAGTACTTC. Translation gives CASSIGRMNLREQYF.

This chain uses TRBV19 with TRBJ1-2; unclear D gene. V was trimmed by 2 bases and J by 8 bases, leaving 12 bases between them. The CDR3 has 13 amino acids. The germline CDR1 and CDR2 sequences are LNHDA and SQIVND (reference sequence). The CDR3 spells CASSINLGGGYTF. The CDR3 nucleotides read TGTGCCAGTAGTATAAATCTCGGCGGCGGCTACACCTTC.

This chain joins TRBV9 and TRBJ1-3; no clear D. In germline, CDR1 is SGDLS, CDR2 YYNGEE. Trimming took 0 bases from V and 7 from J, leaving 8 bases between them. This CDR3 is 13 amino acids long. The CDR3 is CASSVAERNTIYF. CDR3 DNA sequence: TGTGCCAGCAGCGTAGCGGAACGTAACACCATATATTTT.

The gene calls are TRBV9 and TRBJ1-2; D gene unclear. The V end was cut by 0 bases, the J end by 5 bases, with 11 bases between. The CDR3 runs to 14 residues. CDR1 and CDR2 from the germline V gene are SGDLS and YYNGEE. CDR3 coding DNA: TGTGCCAGCAGCGTAGACCCGGAAGGGTATGGCTACACCTTC. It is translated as CASSVDPEGYGYTF.

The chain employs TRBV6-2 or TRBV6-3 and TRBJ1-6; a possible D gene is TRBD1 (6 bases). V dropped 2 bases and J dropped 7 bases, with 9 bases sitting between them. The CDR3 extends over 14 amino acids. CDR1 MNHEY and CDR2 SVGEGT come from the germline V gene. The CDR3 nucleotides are TGTGCCAGCAGTTACCAGGGGAAGAATTCACCCCTCCACTTT. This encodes CASSYQGKNSPLHF.